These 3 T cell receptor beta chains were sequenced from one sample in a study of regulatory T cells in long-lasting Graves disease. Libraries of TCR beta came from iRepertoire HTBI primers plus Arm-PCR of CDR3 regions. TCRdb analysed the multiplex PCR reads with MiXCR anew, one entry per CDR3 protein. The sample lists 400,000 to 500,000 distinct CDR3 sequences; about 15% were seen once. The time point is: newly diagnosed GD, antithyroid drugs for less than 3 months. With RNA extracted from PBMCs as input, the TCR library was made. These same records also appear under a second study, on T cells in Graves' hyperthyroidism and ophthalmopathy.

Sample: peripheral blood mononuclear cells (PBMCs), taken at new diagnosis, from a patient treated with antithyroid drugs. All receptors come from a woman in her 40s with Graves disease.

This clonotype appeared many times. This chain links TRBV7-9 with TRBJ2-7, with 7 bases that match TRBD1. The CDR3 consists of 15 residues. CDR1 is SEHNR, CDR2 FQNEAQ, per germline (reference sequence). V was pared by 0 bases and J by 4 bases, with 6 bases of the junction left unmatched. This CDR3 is CASSLAQGTEYEQYF. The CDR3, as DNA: TGTGCCAGCAGCTTAGCGCAGGGGACAGAATACGAGCAGTACTTC.

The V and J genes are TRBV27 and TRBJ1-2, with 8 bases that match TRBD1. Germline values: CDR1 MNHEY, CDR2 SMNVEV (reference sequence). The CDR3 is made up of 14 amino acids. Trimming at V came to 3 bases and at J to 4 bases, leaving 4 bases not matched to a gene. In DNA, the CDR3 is TGTGCCAGCAGTTTGGCCGGGACAGGCTATGGCTACACCTTC. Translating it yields CASSLAGTGYGYTF.

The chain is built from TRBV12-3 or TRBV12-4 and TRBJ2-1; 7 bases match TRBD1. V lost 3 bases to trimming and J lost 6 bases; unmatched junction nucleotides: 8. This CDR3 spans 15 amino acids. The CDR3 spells CASSFRDSPLNEQFF. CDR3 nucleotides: TGTGCCAGCAGTTTCCGGGACAGCCCCCTCAATGAGCAGTTCTTC.